Each of the 21 T cell receptor beta chains below was sequenced from the same sample in a study of type 1 and type 2 diabetes patients. PCR was run on genomic DNA. Amplification of the beta chain CDR3 used 30 forward and 13 reverse multiplex primers. MiXCR, run by TCRdb on the multiplex PCR reads, gives a single entry per CDR3 protein. The sample contains 250,000 or so distinct CDR3 sequences, 45% to 60% of which appear only once. Sample: peripheral blood mononuclear cells (PBMCs). Source of these receptors: a man aged 18 to 30 with type 2 diabetes.

This clonotype was picked up a small number of times. This chain joins TRBV28 and TRBJ2-1; the D gene is possibly TRBD2 (6 bases). Per the germline V gene, CDR1 is MDHEN and CDR2 is SYDVKM. V lost 5 bases to trimming and J lost 7 bases, with 15 bases between them. The CDR3 extends over 14 amino acids. CDR3 DNA sequence: TGTGCCAGCAGTGGACCACGGGGGTATAATGAGCAGTTCTTC. Translating it yields CASSGPRGYNEQFF.

This clonotype was seen a handful of times. The chain recombines TRBV2 with TRBJ1-4; D gene ambiguous. Germline V gene lookup returns CDR1 SNHLY and CDR2 FYNNEI. CDR3 length equals 14 residues. Deletions cut 3 bases from V and 8 bases from J, with 13 bases between. The CDR3, as DNA: TGTGCCAGCAGTGAGGGTGAGGTATTGGAAAAACTGTTTTTT. Its protein is CASSEGEVLEKLFF.

J is TRBJ1-5 and V is TRBV19; no clear D. V was clipped by 5 bases and J by 6 bases, with 20 bases between them. The CDR3 spans 16 residues. Per the germline V gene, CDR1 is LNHDA and CDR2 is SQIVND (reference sequence). In nucleotides, the CDR3 is TGTGCCAGTAGTCCCGATGGGGTGAACGCGCGTCAGCCCCAGCATTTT. This codes for CASSPDGVNARQPQHF.

Regarding this clonotype: Compared with germline, one end of the junction differs, possibly owing to a read error. The CDR3 nucleotides read TGTGCCGTCAGGGGGCGAGGGGCTGAAGCTTTCTTT. Its protein product is CAVRGRGAEAFF. The gene calls are TRBV10-3 and TRBJ1-1; 8 nucleotides align to TRBD1. Germline CDR1 and CDR2: ENHRY and SYGVKD. This CDR3 has 12 amino acids.

This chain joins TRBV7-8 and TRBJ2-7; TRBD1 agrees at 7 bases. The CDR3 has 17 amino acids. V trimming: 5 bases; J trimming: 3 bases; junction bases outside the gene matches: 16. Per the germline V gene, CDR1 is SGHVS and CDR2 is FQNEAQ. The CDR3 spells CASSPKTRDRISYEQYF. CDR3 sequence (DNA): TGTGCCAGCAGCCCCAAGACCCGGGACAGAATCAGCTACGAGCAGTACTTC.

This clonotype was observed a single time. The rearrangement joins TRBV14 to TRBJ1-3; D unresolved. The CDR3 has 16 residues. CDR1 and CDR2 (germline): SGHDN, FVKESK. V gave up 5 bases and J gave up 1 base, with 15 bases separating them. The CDR3 loop reads CASSYYAWASGNTIYF. CDR3 nucleotides: TGTGCCAGCAGCTACTACGCCTGGGCTTCTGGAAACACCATATATTTT.

The chain couples TRBV7-3 to TRBJ2-5; tentatively, D is TRBD1 (6 bases). The ends were cut back, 5 bases at V and 9 bases at J, with 19 bases in the middle. The CDR3 is made up of 14 amino acids. CDR1 and CDR2 (germline): SGHTA, FQGTGA. The CDR3 DNA follows: TGTGCCAGCAGCCCAACAGGGTCCGGTCAGGCCCAGTACTTC. It is translated as CASSPTGSGQAQYF.

The chain uses TRBV12-3 or TRBV12-4 and TRBJ1-2; D call uncertain. Trimming pared 5 bases from V and 4 bases from J, leaving 8 bases between. CDR3 length equals 12 residues. The CDR3 DNA follows: TGTGCCAGCAGTGCCCGATTCTATGGCTACACCTTC. This encodes CASSARFYGYTF.

Worth noting for this clonotype: This could be a read error, since a much larger clone is one nucleotide away. This chain joins TRBV25-1 and TRBJ1-2; D is perhaps TRBD1 (6 bases). Germline V gene sequence: CDR1 MGHDK, CDR2 SYGVNS. There are 14 residues in the CDR3. The CDR3 spells CASGELGGTYGYTF. The DNA of the CDR3 is TGTGCCAGCGGTGAATTGGGGGGCACCTATGGCTACACCTTC.

The chain has TRBV12-3 or TRBV12-4 and TRBJ2-3; 7 bases line up with TRBD1. The V and J ends lost 5 bases and 0 bases, in that order; junction bases with no gene match: 8. The CDR3 is made up of 16 amino acids. CDR3 DNA: TGTGCCAGCAGTCCTACAGGGGTGAGAAGCACAGATACGCAGTATTTT. Amino acids: CASSPTGVRSTDTQYF.

This clonotype occurred many times. The chain combines TRBV2 with TRBJ2-2; possible D gene TRBD2, 6 bases. Trimming cost V 3 bases and J 1 base, with 9 bases left between them. Germline V gene lookup returns CDR1 SNHLY and CDR2 FYNNEI. CDR3 length: 15 amino acids. CDR3 sequence reads: CASSEERVNTGELFF. The DNA for the CDR3 is TGTGCCAGCAGTGAGGAGCGGGTGAACACCGGGGAGCTGTTTTTT.

V and J are TRBV19 and TRBJ2-7; D call uncertain. The CDR3 loop spans 15 amino acids. Germline CDR1 LNHDA, CDR2 SQIVND (reference sequence). V was trimmed by 5 bases and J by 4 bases, leaving 18 bases between them. CDR3 region: CASSPSEWAPYEQYF. The CDR3 nucleotides read TGTGCCAGTAGTCCCTCCGAGTGGGCACCATACGAGCAGTACTTC.

The chain couples TRBV7-2 to TRBJ2-5; 7 nucleotides match TRBD2. Germline assignment: CDR1 SGHTA and CDR2 FQGNSA. This CDR3 region has 14 residues. V lost 5 bases and J lost 5; bases outside the gene matches: 8. Here the CDR3 DNA reads TGTGCCAGCAGCCCCGGACTAGTCGAGGAGACCCAGTACTTC. Translated, it gives CASSPGLVEETQYF. The whole variable domain, filled in from reference TRBV7-2 and TRBJ2-5, reads GAGVSQSPSNKVTEKGKDVELRCDPISGHTALYWYRQSLGQGLEFLIYFQGNSAPDKSGLPSDRFSAERTGGSVSTLTIQRTQQEDSAVYLCASSPGLVEETQYFGPGTRLLVL.

This clonotype was counted a single time. V gene TRBV20-1 combines with J gene TRBJ2-7, with 7 bases aligning to TRBD2. CDR3 length: 14 residues. After removal of 0 bases from V and 3 bases from J, the junction contained 5 bases not matched to a gene. CDR1 and CDR2 from the germline V gene are DFQATT and SNEGSKA (reference sequence). The CDR3 is CSARDRGDYYEQYF. CDR3 sequence (DNA): TGCAGTGCTAGAGATCGGGGGGATTACTACGAGCAGTACTTC.

This clonotype was seen many times. The chain uses TRBV6-6 and TRBJ2-3; D is unresolved. V was clipped by 6 bases and J by 2 bases, with 12 bases between them. CDR3 length: 14 residues. Germline V CDR1 and CDR2: MNHNY, SVGAGI (reference sequence). CDR3 sequence reads: CASRPRPNTDTQYF. As DNA, the CDR3 is TGTGCCAGCAGACCCCGTCCAAACACAGATACGCAGTATTTT.

The chain is built from TRBV2 and TRBJ2-2, with D perhaps TRBD2 (6 bases). CDR1 is SNHLY, CDR2 FYNNEI, per germline. V gave up 6 bases and J gave up 6 bases, with 11 bases separating them. The CDR3 consists of 13 residues. The CDR3 sequence is CASRGTGAGELFF. CDR3 nucleotides: TGTGCCAGCAGAGGCACGGGGGCCGGGGAGCTGTTTTTT.

The chain couples TRBV15 to TRBJ2-1; D unclear. Germline V gene sequence: CDR1 LNHNV, CDR2 YYDKDF (reference sequence). Trimming took 10 bases from V and 7 from J, leaving 11 bases between them. There are 11 residues in the CDR3. CDR3 in DNA: TGTGCCAGCAGAGCAGGAAATGAGCAGTTCTTC. This translates into CASRAGNEQFF.

The chain carries TRBV7-3 and TRBJ2-2; 9 nucleotides match TRBD2. Germline V gene data show CDR1 as SGHTA and CDR2 as FQGTGA. V lost 0 bases and J lost 3; bases outside the gene matches: 5. This CDR3 spans 17 amino acids. The CDR3 is CASSLTHAGGDTGELFF. DNA for the CDR3: TGTGCCAGCAGCTTAACTCACGCGGGAGGGGACACCGGGGAGCTGTTTTTT.

This sequence joins TRBV20-1 and TRBJ2-3; D tentatively fits TRBD1 or TRBD2 (5 bases each). V lost 3 bases and J 0 bases, leaving 10 bases between the germline ends. The CDR3 runs 14 residues. CDR1 and CDR2 (germline): DFQATT, SNEGSKA (reference sequence). CDR3 loop: CSASRDLSTDTQYF. The CDR3 DNA sequence: TGCAGTGCTAGCCGGGACCTTAGCACAGATACGCAGTATTTT.

The chain uses TRBV6-5 and TRBJ2-5; D perhaps matches TRBD2 (6 bases). The end of the DNA fits TRBJ2-7 better, so the J call may be wrong. Germline-derived CDR1 and CDR2 are MNHEY and SVGAGI. The CDR3 extends over 15 amino acids. The CDR3 spells CASSLFGGPTYEQYF. As DNA, the CDR3 is TGTGCCAGCAGCTTATTTGGAGGGCCGACTTACGAGCAGTACTTC.

The rearrangement uses TRBV19 and TRBJ2-2, with TRBD2 identical over 12 bases. The germline gives CDR1 LNHDA, CDR2 SQIVND (reference sequence). The CDR3 has 16 amino acids. The junction had 7 bases not matched to a gene; V was cut back by 6 bases and J by 5 bases. The DNA of the CDR3 is TGTGCCAGTAGCCTCCCCCTAGCGGGGGGGACCGGGGAGCTGTTTTTT. Translating gives CASSLPLAGGTGELFF.